The present T cell receptor (beta chain) was sequenced within a study of T cells expressing NK-cell markers. Study-wide context: HCMV serostatus: most of the eight sequenced donors positive, one negative.

The CDR3 is 14 amino acids. Germline CDR1 reads LGHDT; CDR2 reads YNNKEL (reference sequence). One entry per CDR3 protein, without DNA, is what TCRdb gives after re-calling the 5' RACE reads. This table holds some 150,000 distinct CDR3 sequences. The TCR sequence derives from a woman in her forties or fifties in good health. The material sequenced was blood T cells: a sorted CD56 or NKG2C T cell subset, CD4+ or CD8+ T cells, or bulk PBMC T cells (not recorded which). The chain couples TRBV3-1 to TRBJ2-1; TCRdb reports TRBD2, a call that lacks DNA to check it against. The CDR3: CASSQEDLASRQFF.